The source of this TCR beta chain is a study of blood T cell repertoires in COVID-19. Study-wide context: The origin of the acute and convalescent COVID-19 samples was the United States, Italy and Spain. PBMCs, B-cell-depleted T cells, or T cells provided the cDNA or gDNA that made up the material.

Authors' methods: Amplification of reference gene primers was used by the study to estimate nucleated cell counts. Repertoires were generated with immunoSEQ multiplex PCR, while TCRdb's copy carries only in-frame clones and drops some. V, J and clone size are those of that table, while D and trimming were read from the DNA. The repertoire holds around 63,000 clones, with 88% as singletons. The CDR3 is 13 amino acids. Trimming took off 6 bases at V and 4 bases at J, with 12 bases between the two ends. CDR1 is SGHDN, CDR2 FVKESK, per germline. A single count supports this clone. This TCR derives from a man aged 50-60 years with active COVID-19. The sample was peripheral blood. J is TRBJ1-2 and V is TRBV14, with D possibly TRBD1 on 5 matching bases. CDR3 DNA sequence: TGTGCCAGCAGTCCGGGGGTATCCTATGGCTACACCTTC. Its protein product is CASSPGVSYGYTF. The full variable domain, completed using reference TRBV14 and TRBJ1-2, is EAGVTQFPSHSVIEKGQTVTLRCDPISGHDNLYWYRRVMGKEIKFLLHFVKESKQDESGMPNNRFLAERTGGTYSTLKVQPAELEDSGVYFCASSPGVSYGYTFGSGTRLTVV.